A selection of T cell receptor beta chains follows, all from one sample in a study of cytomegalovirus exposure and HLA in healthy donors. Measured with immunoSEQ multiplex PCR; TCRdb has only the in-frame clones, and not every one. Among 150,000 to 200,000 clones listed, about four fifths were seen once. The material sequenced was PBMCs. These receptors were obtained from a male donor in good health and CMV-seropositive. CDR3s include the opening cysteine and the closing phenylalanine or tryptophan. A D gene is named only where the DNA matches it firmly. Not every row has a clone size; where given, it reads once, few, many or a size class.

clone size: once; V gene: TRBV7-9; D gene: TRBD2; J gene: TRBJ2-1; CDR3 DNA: TGTGCCAGCAGCCGGACTAGCGGTCCATACAATGAGCAGTTCTTC; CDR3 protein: CASSRTSGPYNEQFF
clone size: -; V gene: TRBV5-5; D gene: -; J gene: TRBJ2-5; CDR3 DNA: TGTGCCAGCAGCTTGACAGGGTCTCAGTGGGAGACCCAGTACTTC; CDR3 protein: CASSLTGSQWETQYF
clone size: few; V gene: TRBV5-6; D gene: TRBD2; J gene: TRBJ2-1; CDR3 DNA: TGTGCCAGCAGCTTCCTAGCGGGAGTTAATGAGCAGTTCTTC; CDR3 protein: CASSFLAGVNEQFF
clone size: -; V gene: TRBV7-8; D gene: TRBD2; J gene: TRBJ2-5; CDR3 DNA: TGTGCCAGCAGCGGCTTAGCGGGGGGGTCCGGGGAGCAGTACTTC; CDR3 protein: CASSGLAGGSGEQYF
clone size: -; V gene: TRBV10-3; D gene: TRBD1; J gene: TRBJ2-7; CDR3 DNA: TGTGCCACCTTACCGGGACAGGGAAGATCCCCCTACGAGCAGTACTTC; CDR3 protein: CATLPGQGRSPYEQYF
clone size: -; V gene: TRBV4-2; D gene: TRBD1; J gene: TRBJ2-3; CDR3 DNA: TGTGCCAGCAGCCTCCCGGGACAGGGGGCAGATACGCAGTATTTT; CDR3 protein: CASSLPGQGADTQYF
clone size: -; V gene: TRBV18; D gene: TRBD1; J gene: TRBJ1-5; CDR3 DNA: TGTGCCAGCTCACCGGGGACAGGGATCGATCAGCCCCAGCATTTT; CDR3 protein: CASSPGTGIDQPQHF
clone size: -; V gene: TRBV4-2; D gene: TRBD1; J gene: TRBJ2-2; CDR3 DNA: TGTGCCAGCAGCCAAGGACAGGGCTTGGAGCTGTTTTTT; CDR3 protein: CASSQGQGLELFF
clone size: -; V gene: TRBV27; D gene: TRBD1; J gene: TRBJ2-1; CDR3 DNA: TGTGCCAGCAGTCTCCGACAGGGAAACTACAATGAGCAGTTCTTC; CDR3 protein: CASSLRQGNYNEQFF
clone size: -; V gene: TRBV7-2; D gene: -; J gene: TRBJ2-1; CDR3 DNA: TGTGCCAGCAGGCGTAGACTCTCCTACAATGAGCAGTTCTTC; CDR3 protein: CASRRRLSYNEQFF
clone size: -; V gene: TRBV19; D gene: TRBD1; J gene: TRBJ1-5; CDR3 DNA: TGTGCCAGTAGTATAACAGGGGACCAGCCCCAGCATTTT; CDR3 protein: CASSITGDQPQHF
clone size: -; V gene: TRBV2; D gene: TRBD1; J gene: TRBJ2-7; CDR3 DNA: TGTGCCAGCAGGGGGGACAGGGGGCAATACGAGCAGTACTTC; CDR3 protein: CASRGDRGQYEQYF
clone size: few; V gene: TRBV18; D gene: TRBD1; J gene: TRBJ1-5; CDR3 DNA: TGTGCCAGCTCATCGGGACAGGAGGGACTGCCCCAGCATTTT; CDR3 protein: CASSSGQEGLPQHF
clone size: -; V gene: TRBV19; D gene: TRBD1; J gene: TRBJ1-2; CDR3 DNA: TGTGCCAGTAGTAGGGACAGGGACGGGAGCTACACCTTC; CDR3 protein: CASSRDRDGSYTF
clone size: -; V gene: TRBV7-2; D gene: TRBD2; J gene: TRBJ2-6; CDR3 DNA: TGTGCCAGCAGCTCACTAGCGGGCTTCTCTGGGGCCAACGTCCTGACTTTC; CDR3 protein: CASSSLAGFSGANVLTF
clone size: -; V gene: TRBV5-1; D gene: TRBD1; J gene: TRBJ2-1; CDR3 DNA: TGCGCCAGCAGCTTATACAGGGGGACCTACAATGAGCAGTTCTTC; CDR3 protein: CASSLYRGTYNEQFF
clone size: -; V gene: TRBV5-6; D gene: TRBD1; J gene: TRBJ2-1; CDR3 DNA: TGTGCCAGCAGCCCGGGACAGGCCTCTTTCAATGAGCAGTTCTTC; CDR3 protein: CASSPGQASFNEQFF
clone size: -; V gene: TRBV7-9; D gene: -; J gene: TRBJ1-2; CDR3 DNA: TGTGCCAGCAGCTTACAGGATTTCTATGGCTACACCTTC; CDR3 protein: CASSLQDFYGYTF
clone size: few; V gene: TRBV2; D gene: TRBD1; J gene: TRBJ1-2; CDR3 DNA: TGTGCCAGCAGCCCAGACAGGGGGAACTATGGCTACACCTTC; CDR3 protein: CASSPDRGNYGYTF
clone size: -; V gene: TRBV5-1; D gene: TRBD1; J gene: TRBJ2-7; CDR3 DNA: TGCGCCAGCAGCTTGACAGGGGGCCACGAGCAGTACTTC; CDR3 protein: CASSLTGGHEQYF
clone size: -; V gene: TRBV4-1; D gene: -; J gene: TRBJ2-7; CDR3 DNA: TGCGCCAGCAGCCAGGGTCCTGCGGGGCTTCTGGAAAGCTCCTACGAGCAGTACTTC; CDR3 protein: CASSQGPAGLLESSYEQYF
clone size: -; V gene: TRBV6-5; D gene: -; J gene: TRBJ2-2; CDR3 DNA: TGTGCCAGCAGTTACGGGGGACTGACGAACACCGGGGAGCTGTTTTTT; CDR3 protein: CASSYGGLTNTGELFF